The 25 T cell receptor beta chains below all came from one sample that was sequenced in a study. TCRdb used MiXCR to reprocess the reads, holding one entry per CDR3 protein. The sample contains approximately 4,200 distinct CDR3 sequences, 7% to 9% of which appear only once. Sequenced: CD4+ T cells from synovial fluid. The receptors originated from a human donor with rheumatoid arthritis.

This clonotype ranks as medium-sized. This chain links TRBV5-6 with TRBJ2-5, with 8 positions matching TRBD2. Germline V gene sequence: CDR1 SGHDT, CDR2 YYEEEE. V was pared by 4 bases and J by 5 bases, with 7 bases of the junction left unmatched. This CDR3 is 14 amino acids long. The CDR3 bases are TGTGCCAGCAGCCGCGGGGGGCTGGGGGAGACCCAGTACTTC. Protein: CASSRGGLGETQYF.

This clonotype occurred many times. This chain connects TRBV5-6 to TRBJ1-6, with 10 nucleotides matching TRBD1. J was trimmed by 4 bases and V by 4 bases; bases with no gene match: 5. The CDR3 is 16 residues long. Per germline, CDR1 SGHDT and CDR2 YYEEEE. In nucleotides, the CDR3 is TGTGCCAGCAGCCCCGGGACAGGGGCATATAATTCACCCCTCCACTTT. Its translation is CASSPGTGAYNSPLHF.

This clonotype was detected many times. V usage is TRBV6-1 and J usage is TRBJ1-3, with unresolved D. The CDR3 has 14 amino acids. Per the germline V gene, CDR1 is MNHNS and CDR2 is SASEGT. Trimming took 1 base from V and 2 from J, leaving 6 bases between them. CDR3 coding DNA: TGTGCCAGCAGTGAAGTGGGGACTGGAAACACCATATATTTT. It is translated as CASSEVGTGNTIYF.

This clonotype rates as large. The chain links TRBV29-1 to TRBJ2-1, with D maybe TRBD1 (6 bases). The CDR3 contains 15 residues. The germline CDR1 and CDR2 sequences are SQVTM and ANQGSEA. Trimming removed 8 bases from V and 5 bases from J, with 22 bases in between. The chain's CDR3 is CSTSSQGKQHNEQFF. The CDR3 DNA is TGCAGCACGTCCTCCCAGGGGAAGCAACACAATGAGCAGTTCTTC.

By share, this clonotype counts as medium-sized. CDR3 region: CASNTGTGGSGNTIYF. The CDR3 region has the DNA TGTGCCAGCAATACCGGGACAGGGGGCTCTGGAAACACCATATATTTT. The chain combines TRBV2 with TRBJ1-3; 11 bases agree with TRBD1. V shed 7 bases, J shed 0 bases, and the junction held 5 bases outside the gene matches. Germline V gene sequence: CDR1 SNHLY, CDR2 FYNNEI. This CDR3 has 16 amino acids.

This clonotype was detected ten times or more. This chain uses TRBV9 with TRBJ2-2, with D perhaps TRBD2 (6 bases). V was shortened by 0 bases and J by 5 bases, with 11 bases between the two germline ends. The CDR3 covers 15 residues. Germline lookup yields CDR1 SGDLS and CDR2 YYNGEE. The CDR3 region has the DNA TGTGCCAGCAGCGTAGACCCGGGGGAAACCGGGGAGCTGTTTTTT. Translating it yields CASSVDPGETGELFF. Looking up the rest from reference TRBV9 and TRBJ2-2 gives the full variable domain: DSGVTQTPKHLITATGQRVTLRCSPRSGDLSVYWYQQSLDQGLQFLIQYYNGEERAKGNILERFSAQQFPDLHSELNLSSLELGDSALYFCASSVDPGETGELFFGEGSRLTVL.

This clonotype is medium-sized (0.01 to 0.1%) in the sample. The V and J genes are TRBV20-1 and TRBJ2-7; D not resolved. V shed 3 bases and J shed 2 bases, with 8 bases lying between them. CDR1 DFQATT and CDR2 SNEGSKA come from the germline V gene (reference sequence). This CDR3 region has 12 residues. CDR3 sequence: CSASNGPYEQYF. The CDR3 nucleotides read TGCAGTGCTAGCAACGGCCCCTACGAGCAGTACTTC.

This clonotype is medium-sized in the sample. The rearrangement uses TRBV18 and TRBJ1-3; D unresolved. The CDR3 contains 14 residues. Per the germline V gene, CDR1 is KGHSH and CDR2 is LQKENI. The ends were cut back, 3 bases at V and 12 bases at J, with 18 bases in the middle. CDR3 sequence: CASSPSTRREDIYF. CDR3 nucleotide sequence: TGTGCCAGCTCACCCAGCACCCGGCGCGAGGACATATATTTT.

The rearrangement joins TRBV10-3 to TRBJ1-1, with TRBD1 matching 7 bases. Germline trimming cut 2 bases from V and 5 bases from J; bases unmatched to any gene: 14. Germline V gene lookup returns CDR1 ENHRY and CDR2 SYGVKD. CDR3 length: 17 residues. CDR3 nucleotides: TGTGCCATCAGTGAGCCTACAGGGGTTCGGGGGAGGACTGAAGCTTTCTTT. Its translation is CAISEPTGVRGRTEAFF.

This clonotype was detected a few times. V usage is TRBV9 and J usage is TRBJ1-6; possible D gene TRBD1, 6 bases. Deletions cut 0 bases from V and 10 bases from J, with 14 bases between. The V gene's germline CDR1 is SGDLS and CDR2 YYNGEE. This CDR3 comprises 15 residues. As DNA, the CDR3 is TGTGCCAGCAGCGTAGGGTCCGGGGGCGACTCACCCCTCCACTTT. It codes for CASSVGSGGDSPLHF.

This clonotype came up a few times. The V call is TRBV28, the J call TRBJ2-3; D is unclear. This CDR3 is built from 15 residues. The V gene's germline CDR1 is MDHEN and CDR2 SYDVKM. Trimming left V 5 bases short and J 4 bases short, with 16 bases between. The CDR3 DNA reads TGTGCCAGCAGTACATCCCCCGTGCGGTCAGATACGCAGTATTTT. Encoded protein: CASSTSPVRSDTQYF.

Relative to its sample, this clonotype is medium-sized. The chain recombines TRBV20-1 with TRBJ2-1; 8 nucleotides align to TRBD2. Germline CDR1 is DFQATT and CDR2 is SNEGSKA (reference sequence). The ends lost 0 bases at V and 7 bases at J; junction bases unmatched: 14. The CDR3 has 17 residues. The CDR3 DNA sequence: TGCAGTGCTAGAGATTTTAATCTTTGGCGGGAGGATAATGAGCAGTTCTTC. This translates into CSARDFNLWREDNEQFF.

This clonotype has a handful of counts. The V and J genes are TRBV2 and TRBJ2-1; D may correspond to TRBD1 or TRBD2 (6 bases each). Germline CDR1 is SNHLY and CDR2 is FYNNEI. V was cut by 8 bases and J by 4 bases, with 15 bases left in between. The CDR3 spans 14 residues. This chain's CDR3 is CASSKGGDYNEQFF. CDR3 nucleotides: TGTGCCAGCTCAAAGGGGGGCGATTACAATGAGCAGTTCTTC.

This clonotype is judged medium-sized. This chain joins TRBV5-1 and TRBJ2-2; D not certain. The CDR3 loop spans 13 amino acids. Germline CDR1 and CDR2: SGHRS and YFSETQ. The V and J ends lost 2 bases and 3 bases respectively, with 5 bases between them. CDR3 residues: CASSFGDTGELFF. The CDR3 bases are TGCGCCAGCAGCTTTGGGGACACCGGGGAGCTGTTTTTT.

By share, this clonotype counts as large (0.1 to 1%). The V call is TRBV4-2, the J call TRBJ2-2; D call uncertain. The CDR3 has 14 amino acids. Germline V CDR1 and CDR2: LGHNA, YNFKEQ. V gave up 1 base and J gave up 8 bases, with 11 bases separating them. CDR3 sequence reads: CASSQGPTPGELFF. DNA of the CDR3: TGTGCCAGCAGCCAAGGGCCTACCCCAGGGGAGCTGTTTTTT.

By share of the sample, this clonotype is medium-sized (0.01 to 0.1%). The chain combines TRBV29-1 with TRBJ2-1; a possible D gene is TRBD2 (5 bases). This CDR3 comprises 16 residues. V dropped 6 bases and J dropped 8 bases, with 26 bases sitting between them. Germline assignment: CDR1 SQVTM and CDR2 ANQGSEA. CDR3 DNA sequence: TGCAGCGTCGATACGGGTTCCTCTGCGGGTATAGATGAGCAGTTCTTC. Translated, it gives CSVDTGSSAGIDEQFF.

By share of the sample, this clonotype is large (0.1 to 1%). The V call is TRBV6-1, the J call TRBJ1-6, with D maybe TRBD1 (5 bases). The germline CDR1 and CDR2 sequences are MNHNS and SASEGT. The CDR3 contains 14 residues. Trimming left V 5 bases short and J 8 bases short, with 13 bases between. CDR3 sequence reads: CASSRDGMDSPLHF. The CDR3 DNA is TGTGCCAGCAGTCGGGACGGGATGGATTCACCCCTCCACTTT.

This clonotype was recorded at least ten times. J is TRBJ1-2 and V is TRBV12-3 or TRBV12-4; 9 bases are shared with TRBD1. The CDR3 is 15 amino acids. The trim removed 6 bases at V and 7 bases at J, leaving 12 bases unmatched. The CDR3 protein is CASSSRTGVGSGYTF. CDR3 nucleotide sequence: TGTGCCAGCAGCTCAAGGACAGGGGTCGGGAGTGGCTACACCTTC.

This clonotype was detected ten times or more. This chain joins TRBV27 and TRBJ2-7; a weak D match, TRBD1 (5 bases). The CDR3 has 15 residues. Per germline, CDR1 MNHEY and CDR2 SMNVEV (reference sequence). Trimming removed 6 bases from V and 6 bases from J, with 21 bases in between. The CDR3 is CASSKSAGSGFEQYF. CDR3 coding DNA: TGTGCCAGCAGCAAATCTGCCGGGTCAGGGTTCGAGCAGTACTTC.

In its sample, this clonotype ranks as medium-sized. The J gene is TRBJ2-1, the V gene TRBV7-9; 14 bases map to TRBD2. This CDR3 contains 17 residues. Germline V gene lookup returns CDR1 SEHNR and CDR2 FQNEAQ (reference sequence). J lost 10 bases, V lost 5 bases, and 13 bases had no gene match. Written as DNA, the CDR3 is TGTGCCAGCAGCCCCCAAGGACTAGCGGGAGGTTCTTTAGAGCAGTTCTTC. It translates to CASSPQGLAGGSLEQFF.

This clonotype appeared many times. Written as DNA, the CDR3 is TGTGCCAGCAGCACTCAGGGAGACACTGAAGCTTTCTTT. Translation gives CASSTQGDTEAFF. The chain employs TRBV7-2 and TRBJ1-1; possibly TRBD1 for D (5 bases). CDR1 is SGHTA and CDR2 is FQGNSA in the germline V gene. This CDR3 is built from 13 residues. V dropped 5 bases and J dropped 3 bases, with 10 bases sitting between them.

This clonotype appeared a few times. The chain combines TRBV3-1 with TRBJ1-2, with D possibly matching TRBD1 (5 bases). The CDR3 is 17 amino acids. Trimming removed 6 bases at V and 4 bases at J, with 24 bases between. Germline CDR1 reads LGHDT; CDR2 reads YNNKEL (reference sequence). CDR3 protein: CASSPNDKDIRSYGYTF. CDR3 in DNA: TGTGCCAGCAGTCCTAACGACAAGGACATTCGGAGCTATGGCTACACCTTC.

This clonotype was detected ten times or more. V and J are TRBV7-9 and TRBJ1-5; D is unclear. The CDR3 length is 13 residues. V was pared by 3 bases and J by 5 bases, with 8 bases between. Germline CDR1 and CDR2: SEHNR and FQNEAQ (reference sequence). As DNA, the CDR3 is TGTGCCAGCAGCTTCGGGGTCGATCAGCCCCAGCATTTT. As protein: CASSFGVDQPQHF. Supplemented by reference TRBV7-9 and TRBJ1-5, the full variable domain reads DTGVSQNPRHKITKRGQNVTFRCDPISEHNRLYWYRQTLGQGPEFLTYFQNEAQLEKSRLLSDRFSAERPKGSFSTLEIQRTEQGDSAMYLCASSFGVDQPQHFGDGTRLSIL.

This clonotype is termed medium-sized (0.01 to 0.1%). The gene calls are TRBV30 and TRBJ1-2; 10 bases line up with TRBD1. Germline assignment: CDR1 GTSNPN and CDR2 SVGIG (reference sequence). The ends lost 3 bases at V and 8 bases at J; junction bases unmatched: 9. The CDR3 spans 14 residues. CDR3 sequence (DNA): TGTGCCTGGAGCCAACCGACAGGGGGCCAAGGCTACACCTTC. This translates into CAWSQPTGGQGYTF.

This clonotype was recorded many times. V and J are TRBV5-6 and TRBJ2-1; the D gene could be TRBD1 or TRBD2 (5 bases each). Trimming removed 0 bases at V and 3 bases at J, with 13 bases between. There are 16 residues in the CDR3. CDR1 SGHDT and CDR2 YYEEEE come from the germline V gene. The chain's CDR3 is CASSLVGDRVYNEQFF. The CDR3 region has the DNA TGTGCCAGCAGCTTGGTAGGGGACCGAGTCTACAATGAGCAGTTCTTC.